This T cell receptor beta chain was obtained from a study of blood T cell repertoires in COVID-19. Study as a whole: The samples span acute and convalescent COVID-19 from the United States, Italy and Spain.

Seattle participants joined during active infection and were tracked over time. TCRdb's table, derived via immunoSEQ multiplex PCR, lists solely in-frame clones and lacks some. The table includes 250,000 or so clones, about 90% detected once. This CDR3 is built from 13 residues. Germline assignment: CDR1 SGHDN and CDR2 FVKESK. The V and J ends lost 1 base and 4 bases respectively, with 7 bases between them. V usage is TRBV14 and J usage is TRBJ1-1; D gene ambiguous. This sequence was found in a woman aged 60-70 years with COVID-19, enrolled during active disease. Sequences were obtained from peripheral blood. The CDR3 DNA reads TGTGCCAGCAGCCAAGTGCCCGGCACTGAAGCTTTCTTT. It translates to CASSQVPGTEAFF.